This T cell receptor (beta chain) was sequenced in a study of blood T cell repertoires in COVID-19. In the study overall: COVID-19 samples from acute and convalescent phases originated in the United States, Italy and Spain. Nucleic acid was either cDNA or gDNA, and it came from T cells, B-cell-depleted T cells, or PBMCs.

Per the germline V gene, CDR1 is SGHTA and CDR2 is FQGNSA. V was clipped by 8 bases and J by 2 bases; unmatched bases: 8. The CDR3 runs 14 residues. Participants were placed into cohorts based on the clinical history they reported. Here immunoSEQ multiplex PCR was the method, and the copy in TCRdb shows in-frame clones only, minus some. Here the sample spans 250,000 to 300,000 clones, 65% to 90% being singletons. The V gene is TRBV7-2, the J gene TRBJ2-7; 8 bases are shared with TRBD2. Sequencing was carried out using PBMCs or T cells enriched from blood (not recorded which). The receptor comes from a man between 18 and 35 years old who had recovered from COVID-19. The CDR3 loop is CASFEPAGAYEQYF. CDR3 bases: TGTGCCAGCTTCGAACCAGCGGGAGCCTACGAGCAGTACTTC.